Below are 18 T cell receptor beta chains sequenced from a single sample in a study of molecular identifiers for immune sequencing clone quantification. TCRdb passed the PCR reads through MiXCR, listing each CDR3 protein once. Among 80,000 to 100,000 distinct CDR3 sequences listed, about 24% were seen once. The specimen was naive CD8+ T cells from blood, with Jurkat cell RNA spiked in. The subset is: FACS-sorted CD8+CD4-CCR7+CD45RA+ naive T cells. The receptors were sampled from a human donor in good health. Some libraries in this study had Jurkat cell RNA spiked in.

This clonotype was seen more than once but under ten times. The V gene is TRBV7-8, the J gene TRBJ2-6; D is uncertain. Per the germline V gene, CDR1 is SGHVS and CDR2 is FQNEAQ. CDR3 length equals 13 residues. The V end was cut by 11 bases, the J end by 2 bases, with 10 bases between. This CDR3 reads CAGSEPGANVLTF. The DNA for the CDR3 is TGTGCCGGCTCGGAACCTGGGGCCAACGTCCTGACTTTC.

This clonotype was recorded at least ten times. The rearrangement uses TRBV19 and TRBJ2-5; maybe TRBD1 (5 bases). Per the germline V gene, CDR1 is LNHDA and CDR2 is SQIVND (reference sequence). The CDR3 is 17 amino acids. Trimming removed 4 bases at V and 5 bases at J, with 23 bases between. The CDR3, as DNA: TGTGCCAGTAGTACCCTGCCCCAGGGTACTAACCTCGAGACCCAGTACTTC. As protein: CASSTLPQGTNLETQYF.

This clonotype was observed a handful of times. A much more abundant neighbour one base away suggests this may be a read error. The chain uses TRBV10-2 and TRBJ1-5; D is unresolved. Germline CDR1 WSHSY, CDR2 SAAADI. The CDR3 is 12 residues long. In DNA form, the CDR3 reads TGCGCCAGCAGTGAGTCGCGGGGTCCCCTGCATTTT. Protein product: CASSESRGPLHF.

The chain combines TRBV7-2 with TRBJ2-7; the match to TRBD1 covers 7 bases. V trimming: 3 bases; J trimming: 3 bases; junction bases outside the gene matches: 8. Per germline, CDR1 SGHTA and CDR2 FQGNSA. The CDR3 consists of 15 residues. In DNA form, the CDR3 reads TGTGCCAGCAGCTTTTCTCGGCAGGGGGTCTACGAGCAGTACTTC. Translating it yields CASSFSRQGVYEQYF.

This rearrangement joins TRBV7-9 to TRBJ2-2; D unresolved. V gave up 6 bases and J gave up 0 bases, with 11 bases separating them. This CDR3 is built from 15 residues. CDR1 and CDR2 (germline): SEHNR, FQNEAQ (reference sequence). CDR3 nucleotides: TGTGCCAGCAGTATAAGTGTAGCGAACACCGGGGAGCTGTTTTTT. Residues: CASSISVANTGELFF. Filled out from reference TRBV7-9 and TRBJ2-2, the complete variable domain reads DTGVSQNPRHKITKRGQNVTFRCDPISEHNRLYWYRQTLGQGPEFLTYFQNEAQLEKSRLLSDRFSAERPKGSFSTLEIQRTEQGDSAMYLCASSISVANTGELFFGEGSRLTVL.

This clonotype has ten or more counts. This sequence joins TRBV7-9 and TRBJ2-3, with D tentatively TRBD1 or TRBD2 (5 bases each). This CDR3 is built from 15 residues. CDR1 is SEHNR, CDR2 FQNEAQ, per germline (reference sequence). Trimming stripped 5 bases from V and 2 bases from J, with 14 bases between. As DNA, the CDR3 is TGTGCCAGCAGCCCGGAGCCGGGACCCACAGATACGCAGTATTTT. Residues: CASSPEPGPTDTQYF. Supplemented by reference TRBV7-9 and TRBJ2-3, the full variable domain reads DTGVSQNPRHKITKRGQNVTFRCDPISEHNRLYWYRQTLGQGPEFLTYFQNEAQLEKSRLLSDRFSAERPKGSFSTLEIQRTEQGDSAMYLCASSPEPGPTDTQYFGPGTRLTVL.

This clonotype showed up just a few times. The chain carries TRBV20-1 and TRBJ2-1, with 8 bases aligning to TRBD1. After removal of 3 bases from V and 0 bases from J, the junction contained 7 bases not matched to a gene. Germline CDR1 and CDR2: DFQATT and SNEGSKA (reference sequence). The CDR3 length is 16 residues. CDR3 DNA: TGCAGTGCTAGCGGGCAGGGGGCCTCCTCCTACAATGAGCAGTTCTTC. Its protein is CSASGQGASSYNEQFF.

As concerns this clonotype: Just one base apart from a much larger clone, this may be a read error. The chain employs TRBV25-1 and TRBJ2-1; a possible D gene is TRBD2 (5 bases). CDR3 length equals 15 residues. Germline V gene data show CDR1 as MGHDK and CDR2 as SYGVNS. The CDR3 reads CAGSEGLALYNEQFF. CDR3 DNA: TGTGCCGGCAGTGAAGGGCTAGCCCTCTACAATGAGCAGTTCTTC.

As concerns this clonotype: Being one base from a much bigger clone, this may be a read error. The genes are TRBV20-1 and TRBJ2-7; D possibly uses TRBD1 or TRBD2 (5 bases each). Germline CDR1 DFQATT, CDR2 SNEGSKA (reference sequence). This CDR3 is built from 14 residues. Trimming left V 5 bases short and J 0 bases short, with 14 bases between. This chain's CDR3 is CSAPGNGASYEQYF. In nucleotides, the CDR3 is TGCAGTGCTCCCGGGAACGGGGCCTCCTACGAGCAGTACTTC.

In its sample, this clonotype was seen once. This may arise from a read error, as a much more abundant clone is one base away. The gene calls are TRBV29-1 and TRBJ1-1, with D unresolved. The germline V gene has CDR1 SQVTM and CDR2 ANQGSEA. The CDR3 spans 12 residues. This CDR3 reads CSVELGNTEALF. The CDR3 DNA follows: TGCAGCGTCGAACTGGGAAACACTGAAGCTCTCTTT.

This clonotype was counted at least ten times. The chain links TRBV7-2 to TRBJ2-7, with a tentative D call TRBD1 (6 bases). CDR1 and CDR2 from the germline V gene are SGHTA and FQGNSA. There are 15 residues in the CDR3. Trimming pared 4 bases from V and 3 bases from J, leaving 16 bases between. CDR3 region: CASSSRQDLLYEQYF. The CDR3 nucleotides are TGTGCCAGCAGCTCAAGACAGGACTTGCTCTACGAGCAGTACTTC.

In this sample, this clonotype turned up a few times. The chain joins TRBV9 to TRBJ2-7; 8 nucleotides agree with TRBD1. V was clipped by 4 bases and J by 3 bases; unmatched bases: 3. The CDR3 is made up of 13 amino acids. Germline-derived CDR1 and CDR2 are SGDLS and YYNGEE. As DNA, the CDR3 is TGTGCCAGCAGCACAGGGGGTTTCTACGAGCAGTACTTC. Translation gives CASSTGGFYEQYF.

As concerns this clonotype: This clone may be a read error of a much larger clone one base away. The chain recombines TRBV4-3 with TRBJ2-7; D is perhaps TRBD2 (6 bases). Germline V gene sequence: CDR1 LGHNA, CDR2 YSLEER. The CDR3 is made up of 15 amino acids. CDR3 DNA sequence: TGCGCCAGCAGCCTCGGGAGCAAGGGTTCCTACGAGCTGTACTTC. Translated: CASSLGSKGSYELYF.

Concerning this clonotype itself: A much larger clone sits a single nucleotide away, making a read error possible. J is TRBJ2-5 and V is TRBV6-6; tentatively, D is TRBD2 (5 bases). CDR1 and CDR2 (germline): MNHNY, SVGAGI (reference sequence). V was trimmed by 11 bases and J by 0 bases, leaving 16 bases between them. There are 14 residues in the CDR3. The CDR3 reads CAAVGNSYQETQYF. In nucleotides, the CDR3 is TGTGCCGCCGTCGGGAATTCGTACCAAGAGACCCAGTACTTC.

The genes are TRBV27 and TRBJ2-2; D is perhaps TRBD2 (5 bases). Germline V gene sequence: CDR1 MNHEY, CDR2 SMNVEV (reference sequence). V dropped 6 bases and J dropped 6 bases, with 17 bases sitting between them. The CDR3 has 15 amino acids. The CDR3 reads CASSMGSLGAGELFF. The DNA of the CDR3 is TGTGCCAGCAGCATGGGGTCTCTGGGAGCCGGGGAGCTGTTTTTT.

Turning to this clonotype: This may come from a read error, since a much larger clone is one base off. As the CDR3 is not closed by the conserved phenylalanine or tryptophan, this likely results from a read error. This chain joins TRBV5-8 and TRBJ1-6; no definite D call. CDR3 length equals 15 residues. Trimming pared 2 bases from V and 7 bases from J, leaving 13 bases between. Germline CDR1 reads SGHTS; CDR2 reads YDEGEE. DNA for the CDR3: TGTGCCAGCAGCTTCCCTGGCGATGCCAATTCACCCCTCCACTTA. Amino acid sequence: CASSFPGDANSPLHL.

Comment on this clonotype: This could be a read error, since a much larger clone is one nucleotide away. The CDR3 DNA reads TGTGCCAGCAGCGGCGGACAGGGGGTCGACGATATCTTT. Its translation is CASSGGQGVDDIF. The chain combines TRBV5-6 with TRBJ1-1; 10 positions match TRBD1. The V gene's germline CDR1 is SGHDT and CDR2 YYEEEE. The CDR3 is 13 amino acids.

This clonotype was seen more than once but under ten times. One base away lies a much larger clone, so this may be a sequencing read error. The chain links TRBV6-2 or TRBV6-3 to TRBJ2-6, with 9 positions matching TRBD1. CDR1 and CDR2 (germline): MNHEY, SVGEGT. The CDR3 contains 17 residues. CDR3 coding DNA: TGTGCCAATAAACGGGACAGGGTACGCTCTGGGGCCAACGTCCCGACTTTC. It specifies CANKRDRVRSGANVPTF.